This T cell receptor beta chain emerged from a study of cytomegalovirus exposure and HLA in healthy donors. Study-wide context: Genetic ancestry analysis placed around four fifths of the 398 donors that were genotyped in the Caucasian-associated cluster.

In the case of this clone: Its specificity is unknown.

PCR employed 60 Vbeta and 13 Jbeta primers. Profiling relied on immunoSEQ multiplex PCR, and the TCRdb table lists in-frame clones only, not all of them. This sample yields under 150,000 clones, of which around 85% are seen a single time; 8.8% belongs to the top ten. Broader study findings: DRB1 had the most TCR associations and HLA-C the fewest, a later analysis found, with rates varying by HLA locus. The study labeled more than 150 TCR beta chains cytomegalovirus-associated. Clonal expansion was found to be greater in HLA-associated TCR beta chains than in equally common others in a later analysis.

The CDR3 has 16 residues. V lost 4 bases and J 5 bases, leaving 19 bases between the germline ends. The germline V gene has CDR1 SGHRS and CDR2 YFSETQ. This TCR was recovered from a woman between 45 and 65 years old in good health and CMV-seropositive. V gene TRBV5-1 combines with J gene TRBJ2-1; tentative D call: TRBD2 (5 bases). The sample comprised PBMCs. CDR3 coding DNA: TGCGCCAGCAGCCTAGGGCACGAGGGTTTGAACAATGAGCAGTTCTTC. It is translated as CASSLGHEGLNNEQFF.